The 28 T cell receptor beta chains given below trace back to one sample, sequenced in a study of graft-versus-host responses after intestinal transplantation (dated by TCRdb to 2020 to 2022). Library prep was done by the immunoSEQ multiplex PCR assay. TCRdb limited this immuneACCESS table to in-frame rearrangements with V and J called. A share of clones is missing; checked studies link under half to unresolved V genes, and the rest is unexplained. The sample profile shows tens of thousands of clones; approximately 94% of them were found once. The ten largest clones represent approximately 0.56% of the sample. The sequenced sample was PBMCs, obtained 156 days after intestinal transplant. The receptors were gathered from a human patient who received an intestinal transplant, so some T cells may come from the graft donor.

This chain links TRBV30 with TRBJ2-1; D is undetermined. Trimming pared 5 bases from V and 9 bases from J, leaving 23 bases between. Germline CDR1 is GTSNPN and CDR2 is SVGIG (reference sequence). The CDR3 spans 15 residues. CDR3 coding DNA: TGTGCCTGGGGAGTTTGGACCGGGCCCCGGAGTGAGCAGTTCTTC. Protein product: CAWGVWTGPRSEQFF.

This chain connects TRBV27 to TRBJ2-7; D is unclear. The V end lost 5 bases, the J end lost 4 bases, and 9 bases lay between the germline ends. The germline CDR1 and CDR2 sequences are MNHEY and SMNVEV (reference sequence). The CDR3 is made up of 12 amino acids. The CDR3 spells CASSPGQYEQYF. The CDR3 DNA is TGTGCCAGCAGTCCGGGCCAGTACGAGCAGTACTTC.

The rearrangement links TRBV30 to TRBJ1-6; D is undetermined. CDR3 length: 14 amino acids. V was cut by 0 bases and J by 10 bases, with 13 bases left in between. Germline CDR1 reads GTSNPN; CDR2 reads SVGIG (reference sequence). The CDR3 DNA reads as TGTGCCTGGAGTGTACCGATGGGCCACTCACCCCTCCACTTT. It yields the protein CAWSVPMGHSPLHF.

The chain is built from TRBV28 and TRBJ1-1; D is undetermined. The CDR3 extends over 14 amino acids. V lost 6 bases and J lost 3, with 14 bases in between. The germline CDR1 and CDR2 sequences are MDHEN and SYDVKM. CDR3: CASRGLPAYTEAFF. CDR3 bases: TGTGCCAGCAGAGGGCTTCCTGCGTACACTGAAGCTTTCTTT.

V is TRBV12-5 and J is TRBJ2-3; D uncertain. The CDR3 spans 15 residues. CDR1 and CDR2 from the germline V gene are LGHNT and FRNRAP. Trimming took 3 bases from V and 0 from J, leaving 10 bases between them. Written as DNA, the CDR3 is TGTGCTAGTGGTTTAGGGATCTCTAGCACAGATACGCAGTATTTT. Residues: CASGLGISSTDTQYF.

This chain's CDR3 is CASSPLAIGMGYTF. CDR3 nucleotides: TGTGCCAGCTCACCACTGGCCATCGGTATGGGCTACACCTTC. The chain is built from TRBV18 and TRBJ1-2, with no clear D. V was cut by 1 base and J by 8 bases, with 14 bases left in between. CDR1 and CDR2 from the germline V gene are KGHSH and LQKENI. The CDR3 has 14 amino acids.

The chain links TRBV6-4 to TRBJ2-2; D is uncertain. This CDR3 has 15 residues. V was cut by 5 bases and J by 2 bases, with 12 bases left in between. The germline V gene encodes CDR1 MRHNA and CDR2 SNTAGT. CDR3 in amino acids: CASSLGPINTGELFF. The CDR3 DNA reads TGTGCCAGCAGTCTTGGACCGATAAACACCGGGGAGCTGTTTTTT.

The V gene is TRBV7-9, the J gene TRBJ2-5, with TRBD2 identical over 10 bases. Unmatched junction bases numbered 17, after V lost 5 bases and J lost 5 bases. Per germline, CDR1 SEHNR and CDR2 FQNEAQ (reference sequence). The CDR3 spans 18 residues. In nucleotides, the CDR3 is TGTGCCAGCAGCCAAGCGGGAGGGCCGAGGGGGTACAGGGAGACCCAGTACTTC. This codes for CASSQAGGPRGYRETQYF.

This clone was observed a few times. This chain joins TRBV27 and TRBJ1-1; D is perhaps TRBD1 (6 bases). Germline V CDR1 and CDR2: MNHEY, SMNVEV (reference sequence). V was shortened by 5 bases and J by 1 base, with 17 bases between the two germline ends. The CDR3 runs 16 residues. The CDR3 DNA reads as TGTGCCAGCAGTATAACCGGGACATTTCCGAACACTGAAGCTTTCTTT. This translates into CASSITGTFPNTEAFF.

The chain has TRBV2 and TRBJ1-2; D is ambiguous. Trimming removed 4 bases at V and 4 bases at J, with 10 bases between. CDR1 SNHLY and CDR2 FYNNEI come from the germline V gene. The CDR3 runs 13 residues. The DNA for the CDR3 is TGTGCCAGCAGTGTTCCGGAAGTCTATGGCTACACCTTC. Its protein is CASSVPEVYGYTF.

This clone appeared a single time. The junction does not match germline at one end; this may be a read error. The chain is built from TRBV2 and TRBJ2-7; D may be TRBD1 (6 bases). Germline CDR1 and CDR2: SNHLY and FYNNEI. CDR3 length equals 14 residues. The CDR3 nucleotides read TGTGCCAGCACTGAAACAGGGCCGCTCGGCGAGCAGTACTTC. Protein: CASTETGPLGEQYF. Complete variable domain (other parts from reference TRBV2 and TRBJ2-7): EPEVTQTPSHQVTQMGQEVILRCVPISNHLYFYWYRQILGQKVEFLVSFYNNEISEKSEIFDDQFSVERPDGSNFTLKIRSTKLEDSAMYFCASTETGPLGEQYFGPGTRLTVT.

V and J are TRBV28 and TRBJ2-1; D remains unclear. The CDR3 runs to 16 residues. CDR1 is MDHEN, CDR2 SYDVKM, per germline. Trimming took off 3 bases at V and 0 bases at J, with 12 bases between the two ends. The CDR3 DNA sequence: TGTGCCAGCAGTTTTCCAGGTCGGAGCTCCTACAATGAGCAGTTCTTC. Its translation: CASSFPGRSSYNEQFF.

The chain has TRBV11-2 and TRBJ1-1; D gene unclear. Germline CDR1 SGHAT, CDR2 FQNNGV. This CDR3 region has 14 residues. V dropped 2 bases and J dropped 2 bases, with 9 bases sitting between them. The CDR3 reads CASSLSGINTEAFF. The DNA for the CDR3 is TGTGCCAGCAGCTTATCGGGGATAAACACTGAAGCTTTCTTT.

V gene TRBV6-5 combines with J gene TRBJ2-3, with TRBD1 matching 8 bases. This CDR3 has 15 residues. Germline CDR1 reads MNHEY; CDR2 reads SVGAGI. The V gene end was trimmed by 6 bases and the J gene end by 8 bases; junction bases not matched to a gene: 13. As DNA, the CDR3 is TGTGCCAGCAGCCCTTTGACAGGGGAATTGGCTACGCAGTATTTT. Translating it yields CASSPLTGELATQYF.

This clone occurred a few times. The V and J genes are TRBV11-1 and TRBJ2-2; 7 positions agree with TRBD1. The CDR3 spans 19 residues. V was pared by 2 bases and J by 1 base, with 13 bases of the junction left unmatched. Germline V gene sequence: CDR1 SGHAT, CDR2 FQDESV (reference sequence). The CDR3 sequence is CASSLRWKLRDRNTGELFF. The DNA for the CDR3 is TGTGCCAGCAGCTTAAGGTGGAAACTCCGGGACAGGAACACCGGGGAGCTGTTTTTT. The variable domain in full, with the rest retrieved from reference TRBV11-1 and TRBJ2-2, is EAEVAQSPRYKITEKSQAVAFWCDPISGHATLYWYRQILGQGPELLVQFQDESVVDDSQLPKDRFSAERLKGVDSTLKIQPAELGDSAMYLCASSLRWKLRDRNTGELFFGEGSRLTVL.

V and J are TRBV12-5 and TRBJ1-5; D is unresolved. The CDR3 length is 14 residues. CDR1 is LGHNT and CDR2 is FRNRAP in the germline V gene. V lost 6 bases and J 3 bases, leaving 12 bases between the germline ends. The CDR3 region has the DNA TGTGCTAGTGGGCCCGGGTCCGCCAATCAGCCCCAGCATTTT. This encodes CASGPGSANQPQHF.

The chain recombines TRBV9 with TRBJ2-7, with 7 bases fitting TRBD1. The germline CDR1 and CDR2 sequences are SGDLS and YYNGEE. The V gene end was trimmed by 0 bases and the J gene end by 6 bases; junction bases not matched to a gene: 15. This CDR3 region has 17 residues. CDR3 coding DNA: TGTGCCAGCAGCGTAGCTGGTTCGGGGACAGCGACCCGCGAGCAGTACTTC. It encodes CASSVAGSGTATREQYF.

This chain connects TRBV6-5 to TRBJ2-1; D is ambiguous. The V and J ends lost 6 bases and 6 bases respectively, with 15 bases between them. Looked up from germline, CDR1 is MNHEY and CDR2 is SVGAGI. The CDR3 length is 14 residues. The CDR3 region has the DNA TGTGCCAGCAGCCAACCAGGTGAACTCAATGAGCAGTTCTTC. This gives the protein CASSQPGELNEQFF.

V is TRBV19 and J is TRBJ2-1; D perhaps matches TRBD2 (5 bases). There are 15 residues in the CDR3. Between the trimmed V and J ends, which lost 3 bases and 8 bases, there was a span of 17 bases. Germline CDR1 LNHDA, CDR2 SQIVND (reference sequence). This CDR3 reads CASSIGIAKADEQFF. CDR3 nucleotides: TGTGCCAGTAGTATCGGAATAGCGAAAGCAGATGAGCAGTTCTTC.

This chain links TRBV19 with TRBJ2-7; 9 bases match TRBD1. Germline trimming cut 1 base from V and 5 bases from J; bases unmatched to any gene: 6. Looked up from germline, CDR1 is LNHDA and CDR2 is SQIVND (reference sequence). CDR3 length equals 15 residues. The CDR3 coding sequence is TGTGCCAGTAGTATAGGGGGACAGGGCGGCGACGAGCAGTACTTC. Residues: CASSIGGQGGDEQYF.

This chain uses TRBV19 with TRBJ1-5; no reliable D call. The V gene lost 3 bases and the J gene lost 2 bases, with 20 bases spanning the gap. This CDR3 comprises 18 residues. The germline V gene has CDR1 LNHDA and CDR2 SQIVND (reference sequence). The CDR3 sequence is CASSIRRHWGGRNQPQHF. The DNA of the CDR3 is TGTGCCAGTAGTATCCGACGGCATTGGGGTGGCCGCAATCAGCCCCAGCATTTT. Full variable domain (rest looked up from reference TRBV19 and TRBJ1-5): DGGITQSPKYLFRKEGQNVTLSCEQNLNHDAMYWYRQDPGQGLRLIYYSQIVNDFQKGDIAEGYSVSREKKESFPLTVTSAQKNPTAFYLCASSIRRHWGGRNQPQHFGDGTRLSIL.

This clone was recorded only once. The V call is TRBV19, the J call TRBJ2-1; 8 bases line up with TRBD1. The CDR3 spans 13 residues. Germline V CDR1 and CDR2: LNHDA, SQIVND (reference sequence). The V and J ends lost 9 bases and 4 bases, in that order; junction bases with no gene match: 5. CDR3 in amino acids: CASGTGLYNEQFF. CDR3 sequence (DNA): TGTGCCAGCGGGACAGGCCTTTACAATGAGCAGTTCTTC.

In the case of this clone: The sample holds other DNA sequences that translate to the same CDR3. The J gene is TRBJ2-4, the V gene TRBV30; D possibly matches TRBD1 or TRBD2 (5 bases each). Between the trimmed V and J ends, which lost 6 bases and 0 bases, there was a span of 12 bases. CDR3 length: 14 amino acids. Looked up from germline, CDR1 is GTSNPN and CDR2 is SVGIG (reference sequence). In nucleotides, the CDR3 is TGTGCCTGCCGGGACGCCCTAGCCAAAAACATTCAGTACTTC. It is translated as CACRDALAKNIQYF.

CDR3 bases: TGTGCCAGCAGTTCCTCCGGACAGGGATATGGCTACACCTTC. It encodes CASSSSGQGYGYTF. This sequence joins TRBV27 and TRBJ1-2; TRBD1 agrees at 8 bases. Trimming cost V 4 bases and J 5 bases; bases outside gene matches: 6. Germline CDR1 is MNHEY and CDR2 is SMNVEV (reference sequence). The CDR3 loop spans 14 amino acids.

The DNA for the CDR3 is TGCGCCAGCAGTCACGCCGTCCAGGGCTACGAGCAGTACTTC. Translated, it gives CASSHAVQGYEQYF. The gene calls are TRBV4-1 and TRBJ2-7; D is perhaps TRBD1 (5 bases). CDR1 and CDR2 from the germline V gene are MGHRA and YSYEKL. Trimming shortened V by 6 bases and J by 3 bases, and 15 bases separated the two germline ends. The length of the CDR3 is 14 residues.

The gene calls are TRBV7-3 and TRBJ2-3, with TRBD2 matching 16 bases. The length of the CDR3 is 17 residues. Germline V gene data show CDR1 as SGHTA and CDR2 as FQGTGA. Losses at the gene ends were 0 bases for V and 7 bases for J; bases not matched to a gene: 4. CDR3 sequence reads: CASSLTGTSGGANTQYF. The CDR3 DNA is TGTGCCAGCAGCTTAACCGGGACTAGCGGGGGGGCGAATACGCAGTATTTT.

The chain carries TRBV5-4 and TRBJ1-1; no reliable D call. The CDR3 extends over 16 amino acids. Germline V gene data show CDR1 as SGHNT and CDR2 as YYREEE (reference sequence). V was trimmed by 1 base and J by 1 base, leaving 14 bases between them. The CDR3 DNA sequence: TGTGCCAGCAGCTTGTTTTTGAGTGGGTCGAACACTGAAGCTTTCTTT. Residues: CASSLFLSGSNTEAFF.

The chain carries TRBV5-5 and TRBJ2-6; 9 bases match TRBD1. The germline gives CDR1 SGHKS, CDR2 YYEKEE (reference sequence). V lost 4 bases and J lost 2; bases outside the gene matches: 10. The CDR3 is 18 amino acids. The CDR3 bases are TGTGCCAGCAGCCAGAGGGACAGGGAACGACCTGGGGCCAACGTCCTGACTTTC. Translated, it gives CASSQRDRERPGANVLTF.